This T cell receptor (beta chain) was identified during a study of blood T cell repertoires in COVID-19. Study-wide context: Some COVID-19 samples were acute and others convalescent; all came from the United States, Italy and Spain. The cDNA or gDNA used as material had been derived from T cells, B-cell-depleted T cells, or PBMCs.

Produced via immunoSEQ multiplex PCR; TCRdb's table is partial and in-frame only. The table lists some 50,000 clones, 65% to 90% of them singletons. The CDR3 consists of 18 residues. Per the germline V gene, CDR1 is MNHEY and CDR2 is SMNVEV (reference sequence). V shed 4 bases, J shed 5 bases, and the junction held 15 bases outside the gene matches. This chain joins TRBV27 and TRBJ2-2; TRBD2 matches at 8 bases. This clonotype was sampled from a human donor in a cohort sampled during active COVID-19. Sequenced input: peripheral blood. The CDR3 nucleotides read TGTGCCAGCAGTTCCGATAGCGGGATCTTTGGGGGGACCGGGGAGCTGTTTTTT. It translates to CASSSDSGIFGGTGELFF.